What follows are 4 T cell receptor beta chains derived from one specimen sequenced in a study of T-cell reconstitution after alpha-beta-depleted transplantation in children. Unique molecular identifiers were incorporated into the prepared TCRbeta library. TCRdb re-derived calls from the PCR reads in MiXCR, one entry per CDR3 protein. Here the sample spans fewer than 700,000 distinct CDR3 sequences, over 10% being singletons. The sequencing used PBMCs, mostly from graft donor cells, collected 360 days after TCRalphabeta/CD19-depleted stem cell transplant. These receptors all stem from a male patient younger than 18 who had a stem cell transplant for acute myeloid leukemia, so the T cells may come from the graft donor.

This clonotype appeared a few times. The chain uses TRBV18 and TRBJ2-1; D ambiguous. The CDR3 extends over 15 amino acids. V dropped 2 bases and J dropped 5 bases, with 13 bases sitting between them. Germline V CDR1 and CDR2: KGHSH, LQKENI. CDR3 nucleotide sequence: TGTGCCAGCTCACCAGAGGCGAGACCGAACAATGAGCAGTTCTTC. Its protein product is CASSPEARPNNEQFF.

CDR3 bases: TGTGCCATCCTCTCGAACACCGGGGAGCTGTTTTTT. This encodes CAILSNTGELFF. This chain links TRBV10-3 with TRBJ2-2; D gene uncertain. Trimming took 8 bases from V and 0 from J, leaving 4 bases between them. Germline CDR1 and CDR2: ENHRY and SYGVKD. The CDR3 has 12 amino acids.

In its sample, this clonotype was seen many times. The chain employs TRBV20-1 and TRBJ2-7; maybe TRBD2 (6 bases). The CDR3 length is 12 residues. Trimming took 3 bases from V and 2 from J, leaving 8 bases between them. The germline V gene has CDR1 DFQATT and CDR2 SNEGSKA (reference sequence). The CDR3 protein is CSASGLPYEQYF. DNA for the CDR3: TGCAGTGCTAGTGGACTACCCTACGAGCAGTACTTC.

The V call is TRBV5-5, the J call TRBJ2-5, with 7 bases fitting TRBD2. The CDR3 length is 15 residues. V lost 6 bases, J lost 5 bases, and 13 bases stayed unmatched. From germline, CDR1 is SGHKS and CDR2 YYEKEE (reference sequence). In DNA form, the CDR3 reads TGTGCCAGCATCTGGGAGGGAGGGCCGTGGGAGACCCAGTACTTC. Protein: CASIWEGGPWETQYF.